This T cell receptor beta chain was observed in a study of radiation and T cells in renal cell carcinoma. Study observations and caveats: From baseline, blood top tumor clonotypes peaked at 2 weeks post-radiation.

Of note for this clone: The antigen remains undetermined.

Assay used: immunoSEQ multiplex PCR; TCRdb lists only in-frame clones, some missing. The table records around 95,000 clones, 84% of them present only once. This CDR3 contains 13 residues. Germline V gene lookup returns CDR1 MNHEY and CDR2 SMNVEV (reference sequence). Trimming removed 4 bases from V and 8 bases from J; junction bases left unmatched: 6. This sample's time point: blood 4 weeks post-SBRT, at nephrectomy. Treatment meaning: 15 Gy SBRT to primary tumor, nephrectomy 4 weeks later. Nephrectomy followed 15 Gy stereotactic body radiation by 4 weeks. V gene TRBV27 combines with J gene TRBJ1-2; 8 bases map to TRBD1. This sequence originates from a man between 60 and 75 years old with renal cell carcinoma. Sequenced here: blood, sampled from a patient whose treatment included radiotherapy and nephrectomy. The CDR3 here is CASSSGGAGGYTF. The CDR3 DNA sequence: TGTGCCAGCAGTTCAGGGGGCGCGGGGGGCTACACCTTC.